These 18 T cell receptor beta chains came from one sample sequenced in a study of blood T cell repertoires in COVID-19. Profiling relied on immunoSEQ multiplex PCR, and the TCRdb table lists in-frame clones only, not all of them. This table holds 200,000 or so clones, 80% to 90% found once. The specimen sequenced was peripheral blood. These receptors originate from a middle-aged man who had recovered from COVID-19.

The genes are TRBV12-3 or TRBV12-4 and TRBJ2-1; tentatively, D is TRBD1 (5 bases). V was pared by 5 bases and J by 4 bases, with 9 bases between. This CDR3 is built from 13 residues. The CDR3: CASSMTEYNEQFF. The CDR3 coding sequence is TGTGCCAGCAGTATGACAGAGTACAATGAGCAGTTCTTC.

This clone has just a few counts. The V call is TRBV5-1, the J call TRBJ1-2, with 7 positions matching TRBD1. This CDR3 region has 14 residues. The ends lost 7 bases at V and 0 bases at J; junction bases unmatched: 6. CDR1 SGHRS and CDR2 YFSETQ come from the germline V gene. CDR3 region: CASSRDRSNYGYTF. The CDR3, as DNA: TGCGCCAGCTCCCGGGACAGATCTAACTATGGCTACACCTTC.

The rearrangement links TRBV25-1 to TRBJ2-7; 15 bases line up with TRBD2. V lost 2 bases, J lost 7 bases, and 6 bases stayed unmatched. Germline V lookup: CDR1 MGHDK, CDR2 SYGVNS. CDR3 length: 16 residues. The CDR3 is CASSEPGLAGGGEQYF. CDR3 in DNA: TGTGCCAGCAGTGAACCAGGACTAGCGGGAGGGGGGGAGCAGTACTTC.

This clone is categorized as medium-sized. The chain links TRBV27 to TRBJ1-2, with D perhaps matching TRBD1 (5 bases). V gave up 6 bases and J gave up 8 bases, with 19 bases separating them. CDR1 is MNHEY and CDR2 is SMNVEV in the germline V gene (reference sequence). The CDR3 runs 14 residues. CDR3 DNA: TGTGCCAGCAGGGGAGGTGGGGCGGCGCGAGGCTACACCTTC. It yields the protein CASRGGGAARGYTF.

The chain is built from TRBV2 and TRBJ1-5; the D gene is possibly TRBD1 (6 bases). CDR1 is SNHLY and CDR2 is FYNNEI in the germline V gene. The CDR3 is made up of 15 amino acids. Deletions cut 1 base from V and 2 bases from J, with 9 bases between. CDR3: CASSEDRTGNQPQHF. As DNA, the CDR3 is TGTGCCAGCAGTGAAGATAGGACAGGCAATCAGCCCCAGCATTTT.

This clone was seen just once. The chain employs TRBV10-1 and TRBJ2-1; the D is unclear. V was shortened by 4 bases and J by 3 bases, with 16 bases between the two germline ends. Germline V gene data show CDR1 as WNHNN and CDR2 as SYGVQD (reference sequence). This CDR3 region has 16 residues. Here the CDR3 DNA reads TGCGCCAGCAGTGGACCCGCGGTACTCAACTACAATGAGCAGTTCTTC. Protein sequence: CASSGPAVLNYNEQFF.

The chain carries TRBV7-8 and TRBJ2-3, with 14 positions matching TRBD2. V gave up 4 bases and J gave up 4 bases; unmatched junction bases: 4. CDR3 length: 16 amino acids. The germline V gene has CDR1 SGHVS and CDR2 FQNEAQ. CDR3 loop: CASSSQGLAGADTQYF. In DNA, the CDR3 is TGTGCCAGCAGCTCACAGGGACTAGCGGGAGCAGATACGCAGTATTTT.

This clone was detected only once. The V gene is TRBV6-5, the J gene TRBJ2-3; D is perhaps TRBD1 (5 bases). V was cut by 6 bases and J by 2 bases, with 9 bases left in between. The CDR3 has 13 amino acids. CDR1 and CDR2 (germline): MNHEY, SVGAGI. DNA for the CDR3: TGTGCCAGCAGGACAGAAATCACAGATACGCAGTATTTT. This translates into CASRTEITDTQYF.

V and J are TRBV5-1 and TRBJ1-2; TRBD1 agrees at 9 bases. Germline V gene data show CDR1 as SGHRS and CDR2 as YFSETQ. The V gene end was trimmed by 0 bases and the J gene end by 7 bases; junction bases not matched to a gene: 4. The CDR3 is made up of 14 amino acids. CDR3 bases: TGCGCCAGCAGCTTGGACAGGGGGCTGGGTGGCTACACCTTC. As protein: CASSLDRGLGGYTF.

The rearrangement joins TRBV4-3 to TRBJ2-7, with D possibly matching TRBD1 (7 bases). Between the trimmed V and J ends, which lost 4 bases and 6 bases, there was a span of 22 bases. Germline V gives CDR1 LGHNA, CDR2 YSLEER. The CDR3 is made up of 16 amino acids. As DNA, the CDR3 is TGCGCCAGCAGCCGCTATTATAAGGGGGCGCGGGGCGAGCAGTACTTC. Its translation is CASSRYYKGARGEQYF.

This sequence joins TRBV7-2 and TRBJ1-3; D remains unclear. Germline V gene sequence: CDR1 SGHTA, CDR2 FQGNSA. The V end was cut by 0 bases, the J end by 0 bases, with 6 bases between. There are 15 residues in the CDR3. CDR3: CASSLAPSSGNTIYF. Written as DNA, the CDR3 is TGTGCCAGCAGCTTAGCGCCCAGCTCTGGAAACACCATATATTTT.

This clone was observed a few times. This chain uses TRBV5-1 with TRBJ1-2; 8 bases fit TRBD1. V gave up 4 bases and J gave up 4 bases; unmatched junction bases: 6. Germline assignment: CDR1 SGHRS and CDR2 YFSETQ. The CDR3 consists of 14 residues. The CDR3 DNA is TGCGCCAGCAGCATCGACAGGGGCGGCTATGGCTACACCTTC. Translating gives CASSIDRGGYGYTF.

This clone was seen just once. This rearrangement joins TRBV9 to TRBJ2-3; 8 bases align to TRBD2. J was trimmed by 4 bases and V by 3 bases; bases with no gene match: 7. Germline CDR1 and CDR2: SGDLS and YYNGEE. The CDR3 length is 15 residues. The CDR3 region has the DNA TGTGCCAGCAGCGAAACGGGGGGGCAACCAGATACGCAGTATTTT. It is translated as CASSETGGQPDTQYF.

The chain employs TRBV5-5 and TRBJ1-2, with D possibly TRBD1 on 5 matching bases. V lost 4 bases to trimming and J lost 5 bases, with 12 bases between them. The CDR3 loop spans 13 amino acids. The V gene's germline CDR1 is SGHKS and CDR2 YYEKEE (reference sequence). The CDR3 DNA follows: TGTGCCAGCAGCCAACGGGAGGGGTATGGCTACACCTTC. Protein: CASSQREGYGYTF.

As regards this clone: Other DNA sequences of this sample code for an identical CDR3. The rearrangement joins TRBV19 to TRBJ1-5; D is ambiguous. The CDR3 contains 15 residues. V was clipped by 3 bases and J by 1 base, with 10 bases between them. Germline V gene data show CDR1 as LNHDA and CDR2 as SQIVND (reference sequence). Written as DNA, the CDR3 is TGTGCCAGTAGTATTATCCCCGGGAGCAATCAGCCCCAGCATTTT. It is translated as CASSIIPGSNQPQHF.

The rearrangement links TRBV7-6 to TRBJ2-7; D might be TRBD2 (6 bases). The V gene lost 1 base and the J gene lost 1 base, with 11 bases spanning the gap. Germline CDR1 is SGHVS and CDR2 is FNYEAQ. The CDR3 has 15 residues. This CDR3 is CASSLGFGGSYEQYF. CDR3 DNA sequence: TGTGCCAGCAGCTTAGGTTTTGGGGGGTCCTACGAGCAGTACTTC.

This chain links TRBV19 with TRBJ1-1; 12 bases are shared with TRBD1. The CDR3 length is 14 residues. V trimming: 8 bases; J trimming: 4 bases; junction bases outside the gene matches: 5. The germline V gene encodes CDR1 LNHDA and CDR2 SQIVND (reference sequence). CDR3 sequence reads: CASGTGGAGTEAFF. CDR3 sequence (DNA): TGTGCCAGTGGGACAGGGGGCGCAGGCACTGAAGCTTTCTTT.

This clone was observed a handful of times. This chain connects TRBV18 to TRBJ2-4; weak D call: TRBD2 (7 bases). The CDR3 extends over 13 amino acids. Germline V gene sequence: CDR1 KGHSH, CDR2 LQKENI. Trimming shortened V by 0 bases and J by 9 bases, and 9 bases separated the two germline ends. The CDR3 spells CASSPPGGGIQYF. CDR3 nucleotide sequence: TGTGCCAGCTCACCACCGGGAGGGGGCATTCAGTACTTC.